The 20 T cell receptor beta chains below all came from one sample that was sequenced in a study of blood T cell repertoires in COVID-19. Clones were sequenced by immunoSEQ multiplex PCR, and TCRdb holds only the in-frame ones, with some missing. The profile shows tens of thousands of clones, roughly 84% of them singletons. Sequenced: peripheral blood. Every receptor here comes from a man between 65 and 85 years old with active COVID-19.

V gene TRBV5-1 combines with J gene TRBJ2-1; 7 nucleotides align to TRBD1. Germline CDR1 SGHRS, CDR2 YFSETQ. V lost 0 bases and J lost 4; bases outside the gene matches: 7. This CDR3 region has 16 residues. CDR3: CASSLAGQGVYNEQFF. In nucleotides, the CDR3 is TGCGCCAGCAGCTTGGCCGGGCAGGGGGTGTACAATGAGCAGTTCTTC.

This chain connects TRBV11-3 to TRBJ1-1; 11 bases are a match to TRBD1. Germline lookup yields CDR1 SGHNT and CDR2 YENEEA. The CDR3 loop spans 15 amino acids. The trim removed 1 base at V and 9 bases at J, leaving 7 bases unmatched. CDR3 amino acids: CASSLVSGQGGKAFF. The CDR3 coding sequence is TGTGCCAGCAGCTTAGTTTCGGGACAGGGGGGGAAAGCTTTCTTT.

This rearrangement joins TRBV6-2 or TRBV6-3 to TRBJ1-2, with 9 bases aligning to TRBD1. Germline lookup yields CDR1 MNHEY and CDR2 SVGEGT. The CDR3 loop spans 15 amino acids. V lost 4 bases to trimming and J lost 3 bases; unmatched junction nucleotides: 6. The CDR3 coding sequence is TGTGCCAGCAGTTTCCTCCGGACAGGGGACTATGGCTACACCTTC. It translates to CASSFLRTGDYGYTF.

The sample holds one count of this clone. This rearrangement joins TRBV9 to TRBJ2-1, with 7 bases aligning to TRBD2. Germline values: CDR1 SGDLS, CDR2 YYNGEE. V gave up 0 bases and J gave up 6 bases; unmatched junction bases: 3. This CDR3 comprises 14 residues. CDR3 in amino acids: CASSVEGTTNEQFF. Written as DNA, the CDR3 is TGTGCCAGCAGCGTAGAGGGGACTACCAATGAGCAGTTCTTC.

A single count supports this clone. The chain uses TRBV24-1 and TRBJ1-2, with D perhaps TRBD1 (5 bases). Germline CDR1 reads KGHDR; CDR2 reads SFDVKD. The V end lost 4 bases, the J end lost 4 bases, and 6 bases lay between the germline ends. This CDR3 has 12 residues. CDR3 amino acids: CATSETGYGYTF. The CDR3 nucleotides are TGTGCCACCAGTGAAACAGGCTATGGCTACACCTTC.

As to this clone: Relative to the germline gene, one junction end is altered; a read error may explain this. The V and J genes are TRBV12-3 or TRBV12-4 and TRBJ1-5, with TRBD1 matching 8 bases. The CDR3 contains 13 residues. In DNA, the CDR3 is TGTGCCAGCAGATTCGGACAGGGTCAGGCCCAGCATTTT. Protein product: CASRFGQGQAQHF.

The V call is TRBV15, the J call TRBJ2-1, with D perhaps TRBD2 (5 bases). The CDR3 is 15 amino acids. Germline CDR1 LNHNV, CDR2 YYDKDF (reference sequence). The germline V and J ends were trimmed by 5 bases and 3 bases, with 14 bases remaining between them. The CDR3 loop reads CATSGSGLGYNEQFF. CDR3 nucleotide sequence: TGTGCCACCAGCGGGTCAGGACTGGGCTACAATGAGCAGTTCTTC.

The chain carries TRBV7-9 and TRBJ1-2; TRBD1 matches 11 bases. J was trimmed by 8 bases and V by 1 base; bases with no gene match: 3. Germline-derived CDR1 and CDR2 are SEHNR and FQNEAQ (reference sequence). The CDR3 length is 14 residues. The DNA for the CDR3 is TGTGCCAGCAGCTTAGGGACAGGGGGCAACGGCTACACCTTC. Encoded protein: CASSLGTGGNGYTF.

The chain is built from TRBV7-8 and TRBJ1-5; TRBD1 is a possible D gene (5 bases). The germline CDR1 and CDR2 sequences are SGHVS and FQNEAQ. This CDR3 contains 15 residues. The germline V and J ends were trimmed by 1 base and 3 bases, with 10 bases remaining between them. The CDR3 sequence is CASSLGGGVNQPQHF. The CDR3 DNA reads as TGTGCCAGCAGCTTAGGGGGGGGAGTCAATCAGCCCCAGCATTTT.

This chain uses TRBV20-1 with TRBJ2-7, with TRBD1 identical over 7 bases. The CDR3 covers 11 residues. Germline CDR1 reads DFQATT; CDR2 reads SNEGSKA (reference sequence). The J segment lost 4 bases and the V segment lost 6 bases, leaving 3 bases of the junction unmatched. In DNA form, the CDR3 reads TGCAGTGCGCAGACAGGGTACGAGCAGTACTTC. Protein sequence: CSAQTGYEQYF.

This chain joins TRBV6-2 or TRBV6-3 and TRBJ2-1; 9 bases align to TRBD2. V was pared by 6 bases and J by 7 bases, with 10 bases of the junction left unmatched. Germline CDR1 reads MNHEY; CDR2 reads SVGEGT. This CDR3 has 15 residues. The CDR3 loop is CASSHRLAGPNEQFF. In nucleotides, the CDR3 is TGTGCCAGCAGCCACCGGCTAGCGGGGCCTAATGAGCAGTTCTTC.

The chain is built from TRBV12-3 or TRBV12-4 and TRBJ1-2; maybe TRBD1 (5 bases). The germline V and J ends were trimmed by 6 bases and 7 bases, with 15 bases remaining between them. The CDR3 runs 13 residues. The CDR3, as DNA: TGTGCCAGCAGCAAGGGGAGGGTTGGTGGCTACACCTTC. Its protein is CASSKGRVGGYTF.

This clone was seen a single time. The V call is TRBV7-2, the J call TRBJ2-1, with 12 positions matching TRBD2. V lost 5 bases, J lost 4 bases, and 15 bases stayed unmatched. Germline values: CDR1 SGHTA, CDR2 FQGNSA. This CDR3 is built from 19 residues. The CDR3 coding sequence is TGTGCCAGCAGCCTCCGACCAAAAACTAGCGGGGGGAGGTACAATGAGCAGTTCTTC. Translated: CASSLRPKTSGGRYNEQFF.

The chain recombines TRBV5-1 with TRBJ2-7, with 10 positions matching TRBD1. The CDR3 contains 14 residues. CDR1 is SGHRS, CDR2 YFSETQ, per germline. V gave up 5 bases and J gave up 0 bases; unmatched junction bases: 2. This chain's CDR3 is CASRGQGFSYEQYF. The DNA for the CDR3 is TGCGCCAGCAGGGGACAGGGGTTCTCCTACGAGCAGTACTTC.

The chain links TRBV7-9 to TRBJ1-5, with 9 bases matching TRBD1. The length of the CDR3 is 14 residues. Germline CDR1 is SEHNR and CDR2 is FQNEAQ (reference sequence). The V gene end was trimmed by 5 bases and the J gene end by 7 bases; junction bases not matched to a gene: 6. The chain's CDR3 is CASSVQGAGQPQHF. The CDR3, as DNA: TGTGCCAGCAGCGTACAGGGGGCAGGACAGCCCCAGCATTTT.

The chain carries TRBV5-4 and TRBJ2-1; D might be TRBD1 (6 bases). The germline V gene encodes CDR1 SGHNT and CDR2 YYREEE (reference sequence). The CDR3 covers 13 residues. Trimming stripped 1 base from V and 4 bases from J, with 6 bases between. The CDR3 sequence: CASSLQGYNEQFF. The DNA of the CDR3 is TGTGCCAGCAGCTTGCAGGGGTACAATGAGCAGTTCTTC.

This sequence joins TRBV29-1 and TRBJ2-3, with 7 bases fitting TRBD2. CDR3 size: 14 residues. CDR1 and CDR2 from the germline V gene are SQVTM and ANQGSEA. V dropped 0 bases and J dropped 5; count of bases not matched to a gene: 5. The chain's CDR3 is CSVEDGLVIDTQYF. DNA for the CDR3: TGCAGCGTTGAAGATGGACTAGTAATAGATACGCAGTATTTT.

V and J are TRBV9 and TRBJ2-1, with TRBD2 matching over 9 bases. In germline, CDR1 is SGDLS, CDR2 YYNGEE. CDR3 length: 17 amino acids. Unmatched junction bases numbered 10, after V lost 0 bases and J lost 6 bases. CDR3 DNA sequence: TGTGCCAGCAGCGTAGAGGGTAGCGGGGGTACGGGCAATGAGCAGTTCTTC. Translating gives CASSVEGSGGTGNEQFF.

A single count supports this clone. The V and J genes are TRBV29-1 and TRBJ1-2; 9 bases are a match to TRBD1. Losses at the gene ends were 1 base for V and 7 bases for J; bases not matched to a gene: 4. Germline values: CDR1 SQVTM, CDR2 ANQGSEA. The CDR3 consists of 13 residues. This CDR3 reads CSVEGGQGGGYTF. CDR3 sequence (DNA): TGCAGCGTTGAAGGGGGACAGGGAGGTGGCTACACCTTC.

This rearrangement joins TRBV11-1 to TRBJ1-1; D not certain. Trimming shortened V by 0 bases and J by 7 bases, and 9 bases separated the two germline ends. CDR1 SGHAT and CDR2 FQDESV come from the germline V gene (reference sequence). The CDR3 has 13 residues. CDR3 bases: TGTGCCAGCAGCTTAGCCCGATACTATGAAGCTTTCTTT. Translated, it gives CASSLARYYEAFF.